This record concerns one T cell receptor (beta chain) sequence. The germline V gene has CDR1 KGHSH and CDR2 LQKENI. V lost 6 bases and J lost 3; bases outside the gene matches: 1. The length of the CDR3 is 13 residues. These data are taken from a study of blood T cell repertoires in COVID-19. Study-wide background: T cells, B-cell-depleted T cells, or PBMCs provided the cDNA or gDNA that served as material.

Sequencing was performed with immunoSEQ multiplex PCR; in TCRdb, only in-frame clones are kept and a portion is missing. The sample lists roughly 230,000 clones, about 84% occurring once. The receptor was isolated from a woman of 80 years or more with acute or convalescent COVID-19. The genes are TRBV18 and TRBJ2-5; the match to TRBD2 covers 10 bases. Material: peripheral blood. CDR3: CASSGTSEETQYF. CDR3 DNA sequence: TGTGCCAGCTCCGGGACTAGCGAAGAGACCCAGTACTTC.